A selection of T cell receptor beta chains follows, all from one sample in a study of human T cells and chemical hapten exposure. Via MiXCR, TCRdb re-called the RACE reads, giving one row per CDR3 protein. The repertoire has 380,000 or so distinct CDR3 sequences, 5% to 6.5% of them found once; the top ten carry roughly 8.2%. The input for sequencing was whole blood, taken in connection with sensitization to the hapten diphenylcyclopropenone (DPC). The receptors come from a woman aged 18-35 years with alopecia areata. Some clones in this sample may be carry-over from other donors' samples. Both conserved end residues are part of each CDR3. D genes are given only for firm matches. Rows may omit the clone size; those that give it use once, few, many or a size class.

d_gene	v_gene	abundance	j_gene	CDR3aa	CDR3nt
NA	TRBV21-1	many	TRBJ1-1	CASSEDGENTEAFF	TGTGCCAGCAGCGAAGACGGGGAGAACACTGAAGCTTTCTTT
TRBD1	TRBV11-2	few	TRBJ2-6	CASSLERDRVAGANVLTF	TGTGCCAGCAGCTTAGAGCGGGACAGGGTAGCCGGGGCCAACGTCCTGACTTTC
NA	TRBV5-6	many	TRBJ2-7	CASGRTEQYF	TGTGCCAGCGGTAGGACAGAGCAGTACTTC
NA	TRBV5-1	few	TRBJ1-1	CASSIPWGTEAFF	TGCGCCAGCAGCATCCCCTGGGGCACTGAAGCTTTCTTT
TRBD1	TRBV5-4	NA	TRBJ1-2	CASRPLSGTGGGYTF	TGTGCCAGCAGGCCACTTTCCGGGACAGGGGGTGGCTACACCTTC
NA	TRBV5-1	NA	TRBJ2-7	CASSLDGVRSSYEQYF	TGCGCCAGCAGCTTGGATGGGGTTAGGAGCTCCTACGAGCAGTACTTC
NA	TRBV7-8	NA	TRBJ1-1	CASSSTRGSPEAFF	TGTGCCAGCAGCTCTACCAGGGGAAGTCCTGAAGCTTTCTTT
NA	TRBV9	many	TRBJ2-7	CASEGIEGEQYF	TGTGCCAGCGAAGGTATTGAGGGCGAGCAGTACTTC
TRBD1	TRBV5-1	few	TRBJ2-7	CASSPGQGRIYEQYF	TGCGCCAGCAGCCCCGGACAGGGAAGGATCTACGAGCAGTACTTC
NA	TRBV21-1	few	TRBJ1-2	CATPKEGTSYGYTF	TGTGCCACTCCCAAGGAGGGCACGAGCTATGGCTACACCTTC
NA	TRBV2	NA	TRBJ1-6	CASSDVSGRGYSPLHF	TGTGCCAGCAGTGACGTTTCAGGGAGGGGGTATTCACCCCTCCACTTT
NA	TRBV28	NA	TRBJ2-4	CASAKNIQYF	TGTGCCAGCGCCAAAAACATTCAGTACTTC
NA	TRBV5-1	NA	TRBJ2-3	CASSGGTSENTQYF	TGCGCCAGCAGCGGCGGGACATCCGAGAATACGCAGTATTTT
TRBD1	TRBV2	many	TRBJ1-2	CASTQDRIYTF	TGTGCCAGCACCCAGGACAGGATTTACACCTTC
TRBD2	TRBV7-2	NA	TRBJ2-5	CASSLAGGKETQYF	TGTGCCAGCAGCTTAGCGGGGGGGAAAGAGACCCAGTACTTC
NA	TRBV5-5	NA	TRBJ1-6	CASSLGWGTVNSPLHF	TGTGCCAGCAGCTTGGGATGGGGGACGGTCAATTCACCCCTCCACTTT
NA	TRBV7-2	few	TRBJ1-5	CASSLALAGDSQPQHF	TGTGCCAGCAGCTTAGCGCTCGCGGGGGATAGCCAGCCCCAGCATTTT
NA	TRBV5-4	NA	TRBJ2-3	CASSSVEGTDTQYF	TGTGCCAGCAGCTCGGTGGAGGGCACAGATACGCAGTATTTT
NA	TRBV28	NA	TRBJ1-3	CASSSPGHSFGNTIYF	TGTGCCAGCAGTTCTCCGGGCCACTCTTTTGGAAACACCATATATTTT
NA	TRBV7-9	many	TRBJ1-4	CASTRSGGNEKLFF	TGTGCCAGCACCCGCTCAGGAGGCAATGAAAAACTGTTTTTT
TRBD1	TRBV12-3/TRBV12-4	NA	TRBJ2-2	CASSTGGWPFTGELFF	TGTGCCAGCAGTACAGGGGGCTGGCCCTTCACCGGGGAGCTGTTTTTT
TRBD1	TRBV20-1	NA	TRBJ1-1	CSAREAGGPNTEAFF	TGCAGTGCTAGAGAGGCAGGGGGACCGAACACTGAAGCTTTCTTT
NA	TRBV20-1	few	TRBJ2-3	CSALRASDTQYF	TGCAGTGCTCTCAGGGCTAGCGATACGCAGTATTTT
NA	TRBV12-3/TRBV12-4	many	TRBJ1-2	CASNSGAAPNYGYTF	TGTGCCAGCAACTCTGGGGCAGCACCTAACTATGGCTACACCTTC
NA	TRBV6-5	NA	TRBJ2-1	CASRETAGPLSEQFF	TGTGCCAGCAGGGAAACGGCGGGGCCCTTATCGGAGCAGTTCTTC
TRBD1	TRBV9	few	TRBJ2-4	CASRARTGVLYF	TGTGCCAGCAGAGCCCGGACAGGGGTGTTGTACTTC
NA	TRBV10-3	many	TRBJ2-3	CATLSPDGTDTQYF	TGTGCCACCCTATCACCGGACGGCACAGATACGCAGTATTTT
NA	TRBV6-5	many	TRBJ2-5	CASSYSGPDQETQYF	TGTGCCAGCAGTTACTCGGGACCTGACCAAGAGACCCAGTACTTC
NA	TRBV2	many	TRBJ1-5	CASSEAPGRPDSNQPQHF	TGTGCCAGCAGTGAAGCGCCGGGACGCCCAGATAGCAATCAGCCCCAGCATTTT
NA	TRBV3-1	few	TRBJ1-5	CASSQGQALNQPQHF	TGTGCCAGCAGCCAAGGACAGGCTTTAAATCAGCCCCAGCATTTT
TRBD1	TRBV6-5	many	TRBJ1-5	CASSSQGARQPQHF	TGTGCCAGCAGTTCACAGGGGGCGCGGCAGCCCCAGCATTTT
TRBD2	TRBV27	few	TRBJ2-5	CASSAPGTSLETQYF	TGTGCCAGCAGCGCTCCCGGGACTAGTCTGGAGACCCAGTACTTC
NA	TRBV28	NA	TRBJ1-2	CASSLSGGGVGGYTF	TGTGCCAGCAGTTTATCTGGCGGGGGGGTAGGTGGCTACACCTTC
TRBD1	TRBV5-5	many	TRBJ2-7	CASSRTTGTLREQYF	TGTGCCAGCAGCAGAACGACAGGGACACTACGGGAGCAGTACTTC
TRBD2	TRBV4-2	many	TRBJ2-3	CASSQDRSGAGTDTQYF	TGTGCCAGCAGCCAAGATCGGAGCGGGGCAGGCACAGATACGCAGTATTTT
NA	TRBV7-9	many	TRBJ1-1	CASSLGGGRNTEAFF	TGTGCCAGCAGCCTAGGAGGAGGGAGGAACACTGAAGCTTTCTTT
TRBD1	TRBV6-1	few	TRBJ1-1	CASSEETGGSTEAFF	TGTGCCAGCAGTGAAGAGACAGGGGGTAGCACTGAAGCTTTCTTT
NA	TRBV7-9	many	TRBJ1-1	CASSSDTVNTEAFF	TGTGCCAGCAGCTCCGACACCGTGAACACTGAAGCTTTCTTT
NA	TRBV6-5	NA	TRBJ1-2	CASSFGPAAYGYTF	TGTGCCAGCAGTTTCGGACCCGCCGCCTATGGCTACACCTTC
NA	TRBV19	once	TRBJ1-2	CASSIDRDDYGYTF	TGTGCCAGTAGTATAGACAGGGACGACTATGGCTACACCTTC
NA	TRBV2	many	TRBJ2-3	CASKDGSTDTQYF	TGTGCCAGCAAGGACGGTAGCACAGATACGCAGTATTTT
NA	TRBV29-1	many	TRBJ2-5	CSVDRYQGQETQYF	TGCAGCGTTGACCGATACCAAGGCCAAGAGACCCAGTACTTC
TRBD1	TRBV14	many	TRBJ1-2	CASSPDRALYGYTF	TGTGCCAGCAGCCCGGACAGGGCCCTCTATGGCTACACCTTC
TRBD1	TRBV20-1	many	TRBJ1-4	CSARSGGSEKLFF	TGCAGTGCTAGGTCAGGGGGGAGTGAAAAACTGTTTTTT
NA	TRBV7-3	NA	TRBJ2-3	CASSLATTDTQYF	TGTGCCAGCAGTTTAGCGACTACAGATACGCAGTATTTT
NA	TRBV4-1	NA	TRBJ1-4	CASSQGGGGYKEKLFF	TGCGCCAGCAGCCAAGGAGGAGGAGGGTATAAAGAAAAACTGTTTTTT
NA	TRBV4-2	NA	TRBJ1-2	CASSEQVNYGYTF	TGTGCCAGCAGCGAACAGGTTAACTATGGCTACACCTTC
TRBD1	TRBV20-1	NA	TRBJ1-1	CSAREPTGVGEAFF	TGCAGTGCTAGAGAACCGACAGGGGTCGGGGAAGCTTTCTTT
TRBD1	TRBV2	many	TRBJ2-7	CASSEDRTGDSYEQYF	TGTGCCAGCAGTGAAGATCGGACAGGGGATTCCTACGAGCAGTACTTC
NA	TRBV18	few	TRBJ2-5	CASSPLEGTDQETQYF	TGTGCCAGCTCACCGCTGGAAGGGACGGACCAAGAGACCCAGTACTTC
NA	TRBV18	many	TRBJ2-7	CASSLGGLSYEQYF	TGTGCCAGCTCCCTCGGAGGACTCTCCTACGAGCAGTACTTC
TRBD1	TRBV2	NA	TRBJ1-1	CASTQQGMNEAFF	TGTGCCAGCACCCAACAGGGGATGAATGAAGCTTTCTTT
NA	TRBV3-1	few	TRBJ2-1	CASSQDLVSYNEQFF	TGTGCCAGCAGCCAAGATCTGGTCTCCTACAATGAGCAGTTCTTC